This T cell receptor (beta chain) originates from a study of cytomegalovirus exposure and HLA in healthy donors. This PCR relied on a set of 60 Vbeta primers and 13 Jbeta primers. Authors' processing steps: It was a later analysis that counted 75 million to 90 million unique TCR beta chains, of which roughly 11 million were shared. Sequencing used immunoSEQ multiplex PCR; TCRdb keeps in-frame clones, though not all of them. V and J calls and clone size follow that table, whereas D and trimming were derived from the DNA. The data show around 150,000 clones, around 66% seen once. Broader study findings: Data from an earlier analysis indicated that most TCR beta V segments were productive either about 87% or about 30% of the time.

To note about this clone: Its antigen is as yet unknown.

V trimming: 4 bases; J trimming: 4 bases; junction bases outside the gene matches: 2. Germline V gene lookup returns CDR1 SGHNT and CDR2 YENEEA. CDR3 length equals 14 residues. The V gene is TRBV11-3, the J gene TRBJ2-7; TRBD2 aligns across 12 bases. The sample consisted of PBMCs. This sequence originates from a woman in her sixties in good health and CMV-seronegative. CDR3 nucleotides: TGTGCCAGCAGCTGGGGACTAGCGGGTTACGAGCAGTACTTC. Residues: CASSWGLAGYEQYF.